These T cell receptor beta chains were read from a single sample in a study of blood T cell repertoires in COVID-19. Profiled with immunoSEQ multiplex PCR; TCRdb holds only in-frame clones, not every one. The data contain approximately 180,000 clones, 87% of them seen just once; the ten biggest clones take up around 1.2%. The sample taken for sequencing was PBMCs or T cells enriched from blood (not recorded which). The receptors shown here come from a human donor with acute COVID-19. The donor label of this sample is uncertain. CDR3s include the opening cysteine and the closing phenylalanine or tryptophan. Fields, in order: D gene, V gene, J gene, clone size, CDR3 DNA, CDR3 protein. A D gene is named only where the DNA matches it firmly. A row's size may be missing; if present it is once, few, many or a size class.

TRBD1	TRBV7-9	TRBJ2-1	.	TGTGCCAGCAGCTTGGGACAGGGGACTGTCGATGAGCAGTTCTTC	CASSLGQGTVDEQFF
.	TRBV5-4	TRBJ1-2	few	TGTGCCAGCAGCTTCGGGAAGGGCTATGGCTACACCTTC	CASSFGKGYGYTF
.	TRBV5-8	TRBJ1-6	.	TGTGCCAGCAGCTTGAACAGAGATTCACCCCTCCACTTT	CASSLNRDSPLHF
.	TRBV10-3	TRBJ1-4	.	TGTGCCATCAGTGGGGCGGGCGAAAAACTGTTTTTT	CAISGAGEKLFF
.	TRBV7-2	TRBJ1-2	.	TGTGCCAGCAGTCGGTTCAAGTGGACAGAACGAGGCTACACCTTC	CASSRFKWTERGYTF
TRBD1	TRBV7-9	TRBJ2-5	.	TGTGCCAGCAGCTTCGACAGGGGGTGGGAGACCCAGTACTTC	CASSFDRGWETQYF
TRBD1	TRBV7-3	TRBJ2-2	.	TGTGCCAGCAGCCGAAAGACAGGGCCCACCGGGGAGCTGTTTTTT	CASSRKTGPTGELFF
.	TRBV6-5	TRBJ2-1	.	TGTGCCAGCAGTCCCCCCGCTATCAATGAGCAGTTCTTC	CASSPPAINEQFF
TRBD1	TRBV19	TRBJ1-2	.	TGTGCCAGTAGTCGTTCCGGACAGGGGATCGATGGCTACACCTTC	CASSRSGQGIDGYTF
TRBD2	TRBV7-9	TRBJ2-7	few	TGTGCCAGCAGCCCGGGGACTAACTCCTACGAGCAGTACTTC	CASSPGTNSYEQYF
TRBD1	TRBV7-9	TRBJ1-4	.	TGTGCCAGCAGCCCCCAGGGGGCCGAAAAACTGTTTTTT	CASSPQGAEKLFF
.	TRBV7-9	TRBJ2-5	.	TGTGCCAGCAGCCCCGGGGGGCAAAAGGAGACCCAGTACTTC	CASSPGGQKETQYF
.	TRBV4-3	TRBJ1-1	.	TGCGCCAGCAGCCAAGAGCCTCAGGGAAACACTGAAGCTTTCTTT	CASSQEPQGNTEAFF
TRBD1	TRBV4-3	TRBJ2-2	.	TGCGCCAGCAGCCAAGATCAGGGGGAGAGCGGGGAGCTGTTTTTT	CASSQDQGESGELFF
.	TRBV3-1/TRBV3-2	TRBJ2-1	once	TGTGCCAGCAGCCAAGTACAGGGTACCTACAATGAGCAGTTCTTC	CASSQVQGTYNEQFF
.	TRBV25-1	TRBJ1-1	.	TGTGCCAGCAGTGATGGGGCCTTT	CASSDGAF
.	TRBV7-2	TRBJ1-2	.	TGTGCCAGCAGCTTAAGTAAGTCCGCCAGGGACTTATATGGCTACACCTTC	CASSLSKSARDLYGYTF
TRBD1	TRBV6-5	TRBJ2-7	.	TGTGCCAGCAGCTCCGACAGGGCGCGTTCCTACGAGCAGTACTTC	CASSSDRARSYEQYF
TRBD1	TRBV3-1/TRBV3-2	TRBJ1-2	few	TGTGCCAGCAGCCAAGCCGCTCCGGGACAGGGCCACTATGGCTACACCTTC	CASSQAAPGQGHYGYTF
TRBD1	TRBV19	TRBJ1-5	once	TGTGCCACCGCCCAGGGACAGCTCAATCAGCCCCAGCATTTT	CATAQGQLNQPQHF
TRBD2	TRBV6-5	TRBJ2-7	.	TGTGCCAGTCGACTAGCGGGGGGTAACGAGCAGTACTTC	CASRLAGGNEQYF
.	TRBV9	TRBJ2-7	once	TGTGCCAGCAGCGTAGGCCCTTCAGGGGCCTACGAGCAGTACTTC	CASSVGPSGAYEQYF
TRBD1	TRBV11-3	TRBJ2-3	.	TGTGCCAGCAGCCCGGACAGGGAAACCACAGATACGCAGTATTTT	CASSPDRETTDTQYF
.	TRBV30	TRBJ1-1	.	TGTGCCTGGAGTGTAGGACAGAGTGAAGCTTTCTTT	CAWSVGQSEAFF
.	TRBV6-4	TRBJ1-2	.	TGTGCCAGCAGCCCGGAGGCTAACTATGGCTACACCTTC	CASSPEANYGYTF
.	TRBV18	TRBJ1-2	.	TGTGCCAGCTCACCATATGAAGCGGACGCTAACTATGGCTACACCTTC	CASSPYEADANYGYTF
.	TRBV27	TRBJ1-1	.	TGTGCCAGCAGTGCCTATACACAGCCGAACACTGAAGCTTTCTTT	CASSAYTQPNTEAFF
.	TRBV4-1	TRBJ2-7	.	TGCGCCAGCAGCCAAGATCTCGGGGGCGAGCAGTACTTC	CASSQDLGGEQYF
.	TRBV27	TRBJ1-4	.	TGTGCCAGCAGTTTAAGGGGGACGATTTATGAAAAACTGTTTTTT	CASSLRGTIYEKLFF
.	TRBV9	TRBJ1-6	once	TGTGCCAGCAGCGTAAACGAGTCACCCCTCCACTTT	CASSVNESPLHF
TRBD1	TRBV19	TRBJ1-2	once	TGTGCCAGTAGTATAGAGGACAGGCCCAATCTCTATGGCTACACCTTC	CASSIEDRPNLYGYTF
TRBD1	TRBV27	TRBJ1-2	.	TGTGCCAGCAGTTCCGAGGACAGGGGTAGCGGCTACACCTTC	CASSSEDRGSGYTF
.	TRBV27	TRBJ1-6	.	TGTGCCAGCAGTCAGCTTTTCTCGGGTTCACCCCTCCACTTT	CASSQLFSGSPLHF
.	TRBV20-1	TRBJ2-1	.	TGCAGTGCTTTTCAGTACAATGAGCAGTTCTTC	CSAFQYNEQFF
.	TRBV6-5	TRBJ1-1	.	TGTGCCAGCAGTTACCAGGGGAGACACACTGAAGCTTTCTTT	CASSYQGRHTEAFF
.	TRBV24-1	TRBJ2-6	.	TGTGCCACCAGTGATCAGTCAGGGACTGGGGCCAACGTCCTGACTTTC	CATSDQSGTGANVLTF